This entry lists 5 T cell receptor beta chains sequenced from one sample in a study of CD8 T cells in Susac syndrome. When the RNA was reverse transcribed, random hexamers were used with an input of roughly 0.45 to 1 ug. A single record per CDR3 protein comes from TCRdb applying MiXCR to the immunoSEQ multiplex PCR reads. The data contain around 160,000 distinct CDR3 sequences, around 95% of them singletons. The sequencing input was CD4+ T cells from PBMCs. The source of these receptors is a human donor in good health.

The chain links TRBV13 to TRBJ2-6; D is ambiguous. The V end lost 5 bases, the J end lost 0 bases, and 8 bases lay between the germline ends. The CDR3 has 15 residues. Per the germline V gene, CDR1 is PRHDT and CDR2 is FYEKMQ (reference sequence). The CDR3 region has the DNA TGTGCCAGCAGCCCTCGTAGCTCTGGGGCCAACGTCCTGACTTTC. Translated, it gives CASSPRSSGANVLTF.

V and J are TRBV30 and TRBJ1-3; no firm D call. V was pared by 4 bases and J by 0 bases, with 10 bases between. Germline CDR1 and CDR2: GTSNPN and SVGIG (reference sequence). The CDR3 extends over 14 amino acids. The CDR3 sequence is CAWTINPSGNTIYF. In DNA, the CDR3 is TGTGCCTGGACGATAAACCCCTCTGGAAACACCATATATTTT.

This clonotype was detected only once. The junction departs from germline at one end; a sequencing error may be responsible. This chain links TRBV13 with TRBJ1-1, with D possibly TRBD1 on 5 matching bases. This CDR3 comprises 11 residues. CDR1 PRHDT and CDR2 FYEKMQ come from the germline V gene (reference sequence). The CDR3 is CASSLNGATSF. The CDR3 nucleotides read TGTGCCAGCAGCTTAAACGGGGCCACGAGCTTT.

The chain employs TRBV2 and TRBJ2-7; D might be TRBD1 or TRBD2, each matching 5 bases. The length of the CDR3 is 16 residues. Germline CDR1 and CDR2: SNHLY and FYNNEI. Trimming left V 4 bases short and J 0 bases short, with 16 bases between. CDR3: CASSVGYGTNSYEQYF. For the CDR3, the DNA is TGTGCCAGCAGTGTAGGGTATGGGACCAACTCCTACGAGCAGTACTTC.

This clonotype was observed a handful of times. V usage is TRBV23-1 and J usage is TRBJ1-5; D is ambiguous. TRBV23-1 is placed among ORFs of uncertain function. This CDR3 is built from 11 residues. Between the trimmed V and J ends, which lost 2 bases and 7 bases, there was a span of 3 bases. CDR3 sequence reads: CASSQGQPQHF. CDR3 DNA sequence: TGCGCCAGCAGTCAAGGACAGCCCCAGCATTTT.